The 5 T cell receptor beta chains below come from one sample, sequenced in a study of T-cell memory formation after mild COVID-19. TCRdb re-analysed the 5' RACE reads in MiXCR, keeping a single row per CDR3 protein. The sample has 120,000 to 150,000 distinct CDR3 sequences; roughly 6.3% are singletons. The sequenced material came from PBMCs or a T cell subset sorted from them (not recorded which). These receptor sequences come from an adult woman who had mild COVID-19 (a few samples of this study predate the infection). Cell type and time point are not known.

The rearrangement links TRBV12-3 or TRBV12-4 to TRBJ2-3, with 7 bases that match TRBD1. V lost 6 bases and J lost 2; bases outside the gene matches: 8. This CDR3 region has 15 residues. The CDR3 DNA reads as TGTGCCAGCAGGCAAACAGGGGCCTCCACAGATACGCAGTATTTT. Protein: CASRQTGASTDTQYF.

This clonotype was counted many times. At one of its ends the junction is not consistent with the germline gene, which may arise from a read error. V gene TRBV7-2 combines with J gene TRBJ2-1; D is perhaps TRBD2 (5 bases). The CDR3 runs to 14 residues. Per germline, CDR1 SGHTA and CDR2 FQGNSA. Here the CDR3 reads CASSADSPYDEQFF. In DNA form, the CDR3 reads TGTGCCAGCAGTGCGGACTCTCCCTACGATGAGCAGTTCTTC.

This clonotype was picked up many times. The chain links TRBV5-6 to TRBJ2-1; 8 nucleotides agree with TRBD2. The V segment lost 3 bases and the J segment 10 bases; nucleotides outside the gene matches: 12. Germline CDR1 reads SGHDT; CDR2 reads YYEEEE. There are 15 residues in the CDR3. This chain's CDR3 is CASSSRTSRTSEQFF. The DNA of the CDR3 is TGTGCCAGCAGCTCCAGGACTAGCAGGACGTCGGAGCAGTTCTTC.

This clonotype was seen ten or more times. The CDR3 loop reads CSARSPELNEKLFF. CDR3 nucleotides: TGCAGTGCTAGATCACCAGAGTTAAATGAAAAACTGTTTTTT. V gene TRBV20-1 combines with J gene TRBJ1-4; D uncertain. CDR3 length: 14 residues. CDR1 is DFQATT, CDR2 SNEGSKA, per germline (reference sequence). Deletions cut 2 bases from V and 5 bases from J, with 12 bases between.

This sequence joins TRBV10-3 and TRBJ2-4; D might be TRBD1 (5 bases). Trimming cost V 0 bases and J 4 bases, with 7 bases left between them. Germline V lookup: CDR1 ENHRY, CDR2 SYGVKD. There are 14 residues in the CDR3. CDR3 nucleotide sequence: TGTGCCATCAGTGAGTCGACAGCAAAAAACATTCAGTACTTC. Amino acids: CAISESTAKNIQYF.